This T cell receptor (beta chain) comes out of a study of human T cells and chemical hapten exposure. Stated time point: patch test 2, 6 weeks after DPC sensitization. Indicated treatment: therapeutic diphenylcyclopropenone sensitization with weekly scalp DPC. The authors extracted total RNA from unfractionated whole blood. V was shortened by 3 bases and J by 2 bases, with 17 bases between the two germline ends. There are 17 residues in the CDR3. From germline, CDR1 is LNHDA and CDR2 SQIVND (reference sequence). Only a few counts were recorded for this clonotype. Its antigen is undetermined. Broader study findings: TCRs at a frequency above 1 in 1000 stayed unchanged with DPC sensitization.

In the original workflow: Counting gave a median of roughly 100,000 TCRs per sample, with values ranging from about 23,224 to 750,000. TCRdb re-derived calls from the RACE reads in MiXCR, one entry per CDR3 protein. The V and J calls were determined by TCRdb, not by the authors. The data show about 54,000 distinct CDR3 sequences, with about 10% seen just once and over 1.5% held by the top ten. V usage is TRBV19 and J usage is TRBJ1-5, with no clear D. The sample consisted of whole blood, taken in connection with sensitization to the hapten diphenylcyclopropenone (DPC). This TCR was sampled from a woman in her 50s with alopecia areata. Some clones in this sample may be carry-over from other donors' samples. CDR3 residues: CASSIRSGGLGNQPQHF. The CDR3, as DNA: TGTGCCAGTAGTATCCGTAGTGGAGGGTTGGGCAATCAGCCCCAGCATTTT.